Listed below are T cell receptor beta chains from one sample, sequenced in a study of blood T cell repertoires in COVID-19. The repertoire was sequenced with immunoSEQ multiplex PCR; TCRdb's copy has only in-frame clones and lacks some. The sample lists some 80,000 clones; approximately 86% were seen once. Sequencing was carried out using peripheral blood. These receptors were obtained from a woman aged 50 to 65 with active or convalescent COVID-19. The CDR3 runs from the conserved cysteine through the conserved F or W. The D gene is left open where the match is weak.

TRBJ2-3 TRBV4-3 - CASSQYGGGDTQYF TGCGCCAGCAGCCAATACGGGGGTGGAGATACGCAGTATTTT
TRBJ1-2 TRBV7-8 - CASSFDRNYGYTF TGTGCCAGCAGCTTCGACAGGAACTATGGCTACACCTTC
TRBJ1-2 TRBV12-3/TRBV12-4 - CASSIGGGYTF TGTGCCAGCAGTATTGGCGGTGGCTACACCTTC
TRBJ1-3 TRBV19 - CASLSWDIASGNTIYF TGTGCCAGTCTCTCCTGGGACATCGCCTCTGGAAACACCATATATTTT
TRBJ1-2 TRBV19 - CASSTDWVGYTF TGTGCCAGTAGTACCGACTGGGTAGGCTACACCTTC
TRBJ1-4 TRBV19 - CASSMPQGREKLFF TGTGCCAGTAGTATGCCGCAGGGTCGTGAAAAACTGTTTTTT
TRBJ2-7 TRBV13 - CASSFGSYEQYF TGTGCCAGCAGCTTTGGGAGCTACGAGCAGTACTTC
TRBJ2-2 TRBV5-1 - CASTSREPNTGELFF TGCGCCAGCACCTCCCGGGAGCCGAACACCGGGGAGCTGTTTTTT
TRBJ1-1 TRBV2 - CASTQDGGTEAFF TGTGCCAGCACTCAGGACGGAGGGACTGAAGCTTTCTTT
TRBJ1-2 TRBV5-1 - CASSLEGGISNYGYTF TGCGCCAGCAGCTTGGAAGGGGGAATTAGTAACTATGGCTACACCTTC
TRBJ1-5 TRBV30 TRBD1 CAWSGGQGSRSGQPQHF TGTGCCTGGAGCGGCGGACAGGGCAGCAGGAGTGGGCAGCCCCAGCATTTT
TRBJ1-1 TRBV6-6 TRBD1 CASRGENRGTRQAFF TGTGCCAGCAGGGGGGAGAACAGGGGAACCCGTCAAGCTTTCTTT
TRBJ1-3 TRBV7-6 TRBD1 CASSFNRGRGNTIYF TGTGCCAGCAGCTTCAACAGGGGGCGAGGAAACACCATATATTTT